This entry is about one TCR beta chain. Its antigen is unidentified. This sample is drawn from a study of shared clonotypes between healthy human individuals. Study-wide context: The plates for each donor numbered three CD4 naive, three CD4 memory, two CD8 naive and one CD8 memory. Study-wide findings and caveats: Sampling involved blood alone; tissue repertoires likely differ.

As defined, naive CD8 cells were CD45RO-negative and positively selected for CCR7, with terminally differentiated effector memory CD45RA+ cells excluded. All participating donors were Caucasian adults from Nashville, Tennessee. Measured with immunoSEQ multiplex PCR; TCRdb has only the in-frame clones, and not every one. This table holds more than 600,000 clones, about 92% found once. This CDR3 comprises 13 residues. Germline assignment: CDR1 MNHNS and CDR2 SASEGT. Trimming took 3 bases from V and 3 from J, leaving 9 bases between them. The sequence was obtained from a man aged 30-40 years in good health. The rearrangement joins TRBV6-1 to TRBJ2-7; a weak D match, TRBD2 (5 bases). The sample consisted of naive CD8+ T cells sorted from blood. DNA for the CDR3: TGTGCCAGCAGTGACGAGGGCCACTACGAGCAGTACTTC. It specifies CASSDEGHYEQYF.